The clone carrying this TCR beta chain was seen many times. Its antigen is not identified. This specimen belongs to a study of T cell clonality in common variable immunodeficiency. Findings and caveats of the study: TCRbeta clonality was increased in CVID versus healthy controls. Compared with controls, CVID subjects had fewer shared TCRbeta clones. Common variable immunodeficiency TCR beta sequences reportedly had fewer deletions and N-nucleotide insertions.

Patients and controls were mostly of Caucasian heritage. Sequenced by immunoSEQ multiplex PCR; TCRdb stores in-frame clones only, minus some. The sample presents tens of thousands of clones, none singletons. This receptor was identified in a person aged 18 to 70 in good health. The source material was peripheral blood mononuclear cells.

The chain's CDR3 is CASSQNSQDLTDGYTF. The covered CDR3 bases are TGTGCCAGCAGCCAAAACTCTCAGGATCTGACCGATGGC. The chain couples TRBV7-6 to TRBJ1-2; D unresolved. The sequenced fragment ends 3 residues before the CDR3 boundary, so the rest is inferred from the germline J gene. The V end lost 5 bases, the J end lost 6 bases, and 22 bases lay between the germline ends. Germline lookup yields CDR1 SGHVS and CDR2 FNYEAQ. The CDR3 consists of 16 residues.